The 20 T cell receptor beta chains presented below share a single source sample, sequenced in a study of patients and donors after allogeneic stem cell transplantation. TCRdb called the RT-PCR reads again in MiXCR, with one record for every CDR3 protein. The table lists roughly 880,000 distinct CDR3 sequences, about a sixth of them singletons, with roughly 6% in the top ten. The sequencing input was blood, either unsorted or a sorted T cell fraction (not recorded which). Receptors originate from a human donor who was either an allogeneic HSCT recipient or a stem cell or donor lymphocyte infusion donor (not recorded which). It is not recorded whose cells these are; they may come from a transplant donor.

V and J are TRBV15 and TRBJ2-4, with 9 nucleotides matching TRBD1. V dropped 1 base and J dropped 7; count of bases not matched to a gene: 11. CDR3 size: 17 residues. CDR1 and CDR2 (germline): LNHNV, YYDKDF (reference sequence). The CDR3 nucleotides read TGTGCCACCAGCAGAGGTTCAGGGACAGGGAATCGGAACATTCAGTACTTC. It specifies CATSRGSGTGNRNIQYF.

In regard to this clonotype: An end of the junction does not agree with germline; a read error may underlie this. V is TRBV20-1 and J is TRBJ2-5, with D perhaps assigned TRBD1 or TRBD2 (5 bases each). The CDR3 extends over 10 amino acids. CDR1 and CDR2 from the germline V gene are DFQATT and SNEGSKA (reference sequence). The CDR3 sequence: CSAAGTRVDF. CDR3 DNA sequence: TGCAGTGCTGCCGGGACCCGGGTTGACTTC.

J is TRBJ2-7 and V is TRBV10-3; 10 nucleotides agree with TRBD1. With V trimmed by 4 bases and J by 4 bases, 1 base remained unmatched. The CDR3 sequence is 13 residues long. Germline CDR1 is ENHRY and CDR2 is SYGVKD. CDR3 sequence: CAISVGQGYEQYF. The DNA of the CDR3 is TGTGCCATCAGTGTGGGACAGGGGTACGAGCAGTACTTC.

This clonotype showed up just a few times. The gene calls are TRBV15 and TRBJ2-2; D may be TRBD2 (6 bases). The CDR3 sequence is 15 residues long. Germline V CDR1 and CDR2: LNHNV, YYDKDF (reference sequence). V shed 8 bases and J shed 0 bases, with 13 bases lying between them. The CDR3 coding sequence is TGTGCCACCCGTCTGGCGGGACCGAACACCGGGGAGCTGTTTTTT. Residues: CATRLAGPNTGELFF.

This clonotype was observed a few times. The CDR3 reads CASSSPRGGRGTQYF. The CDR3 DNA reads TGTGCCAGCAGTTCGCCGCGGGGGGGGCGGGGTACGCAGTATTTT. The chain combines TRBV6-5 with TRBJ2-3; 9 positions agree with TRBD2. Germline assignment: CDR1 MNHEY and CDR2 SVGAGI. There are 15 residues in the CDR3. After removal of 4 bases from V and 8 bases from J, the junction contained 10 bases not matched to a gene.

This clonotype has only a few counts. V is TRBV9 and J is TRBJ2-5; no reliable D call. V was clipped by 0 bases and J by 5 bases, with 11 bases between them. Germline CDR1 reads SGDLS; CDR2 reads YYNGEE. This CDR3 spans 14 amino acids. The CDR3 region has the DNA TGTGCCAGCAGCGTAGGGGATTCAATCGAGACCCAGTACTTC. This codes for CASSVGDSIETQYF. Together with reference TRBV9 and TRBJ2-5, the CDR3 gives the full variable domain: DSGVTQTPKHLITATGQRVTLRCSPRSGDLSVYWYQQSLDQGLQFLIQYYNGEERAKGNILERFSAQQFPDLHSELNLSSLELGDSALYFCASSVGDSIETQYFGPGTRLLVL.

This clonotype was counted between two and nine times. The rearrangement joins TRBV5-1 to TRBJ1-4; TRBD1 matches 8 bases. The CDR3 is 17 residues long. The trim removed 4 bases at V and 3 bases at J, leaving 11 bases unmatched. The V gene's germline CDR1 is SGHRS and CDR2 YFSETQ. The CDR3 DNA follows: TGCGCCAGCAGCCCCCGGCTCGGGACAGGCCCTAATGAAAAACTGTTTTTT. As protein: CASSPRLGTGPNEKLFF. Variable domain in full (rest from reference TRBV5-1 and TRBJ1-4): KAGVTQTPRYLIKTRGQQVTLSCSPISGHRSVSWYQQTPGQGLQFLFEYFSETQRNKGNFPGRFSGRQFSNSRSEMNVSTLELGDSALYLCASSPRLGTGPNEKLFFGSGTQLSVL.

The rearrangement joins TRBV7-9 to TRBJ2-1; 8 bases map to TRBD2. Germline trimming cut 1 base from V and 6 bases from J; bases unmatched to any gene: 5. CDR1 is SEHNR and CDR2 is FQNEAQ in the germline V gene (reference sequence). CDR3 size: 15 residues. In DNA, the CDR3 is TGTGCCAGCAGCTTAGTAAATAGCGGGGCCAATGAGCAGTTCTTC. Its translation: CASSLVNSGANEQFF. Full variable domain (remainder filled in from reference TRBV7-9 and TRBJ2-1): DTGVSQNPRHKITKRGQNVTFRCDPISEHNRLYWYRQTLGQGPEFLTYFQNEAQLEKSRLLSDRFSAERPKGSFSTLEIQRTEQGDSAMYLCASSLVNSGANEQFFGPGTRLTVL.

This clonotype has only a few counts. The chain is built from TRBV20-1 and TRBJ2-1; D unclear. The CDR3 sequence is 13 residues long. Germline loops: CDR1 DFQATT, CDR2 SNEGSKA (reference sequence). With 8 bases removed from V and 7 bases from J, the gap between germline ends came to 18 bases. The CDR3: CSRWGGPANEQFF. CDR3 coding DNA: TGCAGTCGGTGGGGTGGACCGGCGAATGAGCAGTTCTTC.

This clonotype was counted ten times or more. The chain is built from TRBV4-2 and TRBJ2-2, with 7 bases fitting TRBD2. CDR1 LGHNA and CDR2 YNFKEQ come from the germline V gene. V was clipped by 1 base and J by 5 bases; unmatched bases: 7. This CDR3 is built from 16 residues. The CDR3 DNA reads as TGTGCCAGCAGCCAAGGTCCGAGGGGAGGGACCGGGGAGCTGTTTTTT. Its protein product is CASSQGPRGGTGELFF.

This clonotype was seen more than once but under ten times. The gene calls are TRBV12-3 or TRBV12-4 and TRBJ2-5; D not certain. The V end lost 4 bases, the J end lost 5 bases, and 17 bases lay between the germline ends. The CDR3 is made up of 15 amino acids. CDR3 loop: CASSSSSRVGETQYF. The DNA for the CDR3 is TGTGCCAGCAGTTCGTCCTCCCGGGTGGGGGAGACCCAGTACTTC.

This clonotype has at least ten counts. The chain is built from TRBV6-1 and TRBJ2-1, with D uncertain. V was shortened by 7 bases and J by 4 bases, with 17 bases between the two germline ends. CDR1 and CDR2 from the germline V gene are MNHNS and SASEGT. The CDR3 is made up of 15 amino acids. The CDR3 nucleotides read TGTGCCAGCACTCCCCCCTCAGGCACGTACAATGAGCAGTTCTTC. It specifies CASTPPSGTYNEQFF.

This clonotype was counted only a few times. The rearrangement joins TRBV9 to TRBJ2-2; D is possibly TRBD2 (6 bases). Trimming cost V 2 bases and J 1 base, with 15 bases left between them. CDR1 and CDR2 from the germline V gene are SGDLS and YYNGEE. The CDR3 extends over 17 amino acids. The CDR3 DNA reads as TGTGCCAGCAGCGTCCTAACCGGGACTCTGAACACCGGGGAGCTGTTTTTT. Encoded protein: CASSVLTGTLNTGELFF.

This clonotype was found a few times. The rearrangement links TRBV7-8 to TRBJ2-5; D is unresolved. The V end lost 6 bases, the J end lost 0 bases, and 14 bases lay between the germline ends. CDR1 and CDR2 (germline): SGHVS, FQNEAQ. The CDR3 sequence is 15 residues long. The CDR3: CASRQRRMYQETQYF. Here the CDR3 DNA reads TGTGCCAGCAGGCAGCGCAGAATGTACCAAGAGACCCAGTACTTC.

V and J are TRBV5-1 and TRBJ2-1; perhaps TRBD2 as D (5 bases). V was clipped by 4 bases and J by 2 bases, with 16 bases between them. CDR1 is SGHRS and CDR2 is YFSETQ in the germline V gene. The CDR3 loop spans 16 amino acids. The CDR3 region has the DNA TGCGCCAGCAGCCGCGGTAGCGACCCACCCTACAATGAGCAGTTCTTC. It specifies CASSRGSDPPYNEQFF.

The V and J genes are TRBV3-1 and TRBJ1-2; 11 bases agree with TRBD1. CDR3 length: 16 amino acids. Germline CDR1 and CDR2: LGHDT and YNNKEL (reference sequence). V gave up 2 bases and J gave up 4 bases; unmatched junction bases: 6. The chain's CDR3 is CASSQSWTGGGYGYTF. DNA for the CDR3: TGTGCCAGCAGCCAAAGTTGGACAGGGGGCGGCTATGGCTACACCTTC.

This clonotype came up a few times. The chain links TRBV20-1 to TRBJ2-7, with 10 bases aligning to TRBD2. V trimming: 6 bases; J trimming: 3 bases; junction bases outside the gene matches: 5. Germline CDR1 DFQATT, CDR2 SNEGSKA (reference sequence). The CDR3 sequence is 13 residues long. The CDR3 DNA is TGCAGTGCGGAGCGGGAGGGTGGCTACGAGCAGTACTTC. Protein: CSAEREGGYEQYF.

The V and J genes are TRBV2 and TRBJ2-2; D gene ambiguous. The CDR3 totals 13 residues. Germline assignment: CDR1 SNHLY and CDR2 FYNNEI. Trimming stripped 7 bases from V and 5 bases from J, with 11 bases between. This CDR3 reads CASIGSITGELFF. For the CDR3, the DNA is TGTGCCAGCATTGGCAGTATTACCGGGGAGCTGTTTTTT.

There are a few counts of this clonotype. V gene TRBV19 combines with J gene TRBJ2-1, with 7 bases lining up with TRBD1. With 5 bases clipped from V and 1 base from J, the junction kept 5 bases outside the gene matches. Germline CDR1 is LNHDA and CDR2 is SQIVND (reference sequence). The CDR3 length is 15 residues. The DNA of the CDR3 is TGTGCCAGTAGTCAAGGGGGCCGGTCCTACAATGAGCAGTTCTTC. This encodes CASSQGGRSYNEQFF.

The chain combines TRBV25-1 with TRBJ2-7, with TRBD1 as a possible D gene (6 bases). CDR1 is MGHDK and CDR2 is SYGVNS in the germline V gene. This CDR3 is 13 amino acids long. CDR3 nucleotides: TGTGTCCGAATCAGGGGAGAAGGCTACGAGCAGTACTTC. It yields the protein CVRIRGEGYEQYF.